The rows below give T cell receptor beta chains drawn from one sample of a study of blood T cell repertoires in COVID-19. Clones were sequenced by immunoSEQ multiplex PCR, and TCRdb holds only the in-frame ones, with some missing. The data show about 110,000 clones, with more than 70% seen just once and roughly 4.6% held by the top ten. The source material was peripheral blood. The origin of the receptors is a middle-aged man with active or convalescent COVID-19. Both conserved end residues are part of each CDR3. A D gene is named only where the DNA matches it firmly. Not every row has a clone size; where given, it reads once, few, many or a size class.

V gene	D gene	J gene	clone size	CDR3 DNA	CDR3 protein
TRBV7-2	TRBD2	TRBJ2-7	.	TGTGCCAGCAGCTTAGTTGCTAGCGGGATTTCCTACGAGCAGTACTTC	CASSLVASGISYEQYF
TRBV7-3	TRBD1	TRBJ1-1	.	TGTGCCAGCAGCCCCGGGACAGGGACAGCTTTCTTT	CASSPGTGTAFF
TRBV3-1/TRBV3-2	TRBD2	TRBJ2-2	.	TGTGCCAGCAGACCTGGGGGGGCCGGGGAGCTGTTTTTT	CASRPGGAGELFF
TRBV4-1	TRBD1	TRBJ1-1	.	TGCGCCAGCAGCCAAGATCGTTGGGGACAGGGAATGAACACTGAAGCTTTCTTT	CASSQDRWGQGMNTEAFF
TRBV6-6	TRBD1	TRBJ1-2	.	TGTGCCAGCAGGAGGTCTCCCGGGACAGCTAACTATGGCTACACCTTC	CASRRSPGTANYGYTF
TRBV21-1	.	TRBJ2-1	.	TGTGCCAGCAGCAGAAAGTTCGACCGGGACATACGGAAGGTATCGGACCCCTACAATGAGCAGTTCTTC	CASSRKFDRDIRKVSDPYNEQFF
TRBV2	.	TRBJ1-1	.	TGTGCCAGCGTTGGGGACTGGCCGAACACTGAAGCTTTCTTT	CASVGDWPNTEAFF
TRBV5-1	TRBD1	TRBJ2-5	.	TGCGCCAGCAGCCCAATACCGGGACAGCTACAAGAGACCCAGTACTTC	CASSPIPGQLQETQYF
TRBV25-1	TRBD1	TRBJ1-2	.	TGTGCCAGCACCCAAGGACAGGGCAGAAGGGGCTACACCTTC	CASTQGQGRRGYTF
TRBV9	TRBD2	TRBJ2-1	.	TGTGCCAGCAGCGCGACTAGCCGCTACAATGAGCAGTTCTTC	CASSATSRYNEQFF
TRBV7-9	.	TRBJ2-1	.	TGTGCCAGCGGGCTAGCGACCTACAATGAGCAGTTCTTC	CASGLATYNEQFF
TRBV18	.	TRBJ2-5	once	TGTGCCAGCTCCCCCAGAGGGACTCCCCAAGAGACCCAGTACTTC	CASSPRGTPQETQYF
TRBV12-3/TRBV12-4	.	TRBJ1-5	.	TGTGCCAGCGGCACTATGGGGGGGCCCCAGCATTTT	CASGTMGGPQHF
TRBV5-1	TRBD1	TRBJ1-2	.	TGCGCCAGCAGCTTAGGACAGGCATTTTATGGCTACACCTTC	CASSLGQAFYGYTF
TRBV12-3/TRBV12-4	TRBD1	TRBJ2-7	.	TGTGCCAGCAAGTTGGGACAGACCTACGAGCAGTACTTC	CASKLGQTYEQYF
TRBV19	.	TRBJ2-7	.	TGTGCCAGTAGCACTGACAGGGCGGGGGAGCAGTACTTC	CASSTDRAGEQYF
TRBV6-1	TRBD1	TRBJ1-5	once	TGTGCCAGCAGTGGTAGTTTAGGGGGCAGGGGTCAGCCCCAGCATTTT	CASSGSLGGRGQPQHF
TRBV4-1	TRBD2	TRBJ2-1	few	TGCGCCAGCAGCCAAGGACTAGCGGGGTACAATGAGCAGTTCTTC	CASSQGLAGYNEQFF
TRBV9	TRBD1	TRBJ1-2	few	TGTGCCAGCAGCGCGGACAGGGGGCATGGCTACACCTTC	CASSADRGHGYTF
TRBV11-2	.	TRBJ2-7	.	TGTGCCAGCAGCTTAAGGGCGGGGTACTACGAGCAGTACTTC	CASSLRAGYYEQYF
TRBV9	TRBD1	TRBJ1-2	.	TGTGCCAGCAGCGTAGCGACAGGGGTAAACTATGGCTACACCTTC	CASSVATGVNYGYTF
TRBV7-2	TRBD1	TRBJ1-2	.	TGTGCCAGCAGCCCTAGACAGGGGGCGCAGGATGGCTACACCTTC	CASSPRQGAQDGYTF
TRBV4-1	TRBD1	TRBJ2-3	.	TGCGCCAGCCGTCGACACTTAGGACAGGGCGGGTCAGATACGCAGTATTTT	CASRRHLGQGGSDTQYF
TRBV30	.	TRBJ1-1	.	TGTGCCTGGAGTCCAGACAGTTATACTGAAGCTTTCTTT	CAWSPDSYTEAFF
TRBV11-1	.	TRBJ2-5	.	TGTGCCAGCAGTCTAAACAGTGGCTTACAAGAGACCCAGTACTTC	CASSLNSGLQETQYF
TRBV6-5	.	TRBJ1-1	.	TGTGCCAGCAGTCCGCCGGGGACTGAAGCTTTCTTT	CASSPPGTEAFF
TRBV6-6	.	TRBJ2-7	.	TGTGCCAGCAGTTACGGGCCTTACTACGAGCAGTACTTC	CASSYGPYYEQYF
TRBV19	.	TRBJ1-5	.	TGTGCCAGTAGTATGACCGGGGTTGGAAAGTATAGCAATCAGCCCCAGCATTTT	CASSMTGVGKYSNQPQHF
TRBV2	TRBD1	TRBJ1-2	.	TGTGCCAGCACTGGGGGAAGGACAGGGGACCGGGGTGGCTACACCTTC	CASTGGRTGDRGGYTF
TRBV9	TRBD2	TRBJ2-7	.	TGTGCCAGCAGCGAGGGACTAGCGGGAGCTCCGGGGCGCGAGCAGTACTTC	CASSEGLAGAPGREQYF
TRBV6-2/TRBV6-3	.	TRBJ2-1	.	TGTGCCAGCAGTTACAATCCGGGCAATGAGCAGTTCTTC	CASSYNPGNEQFF
TRBV9	TRBD1	TRBJ2-7	.	TGTGCCAGCAGCCCTACAGGGGGCAGGACCTACGAGCAGTACTTC	CASSPTGGRTYEQYF
TRBV2	TRBD1	TRBJ1-4	.	TGTGCCAGCAGGGGGACAGTCGCTTTTGCCGAAAAACTGTTTTTT	CASRGTVAFAEKLFF
TRBV4-3	.	TRBJ1-4	.	TGCGCCAGCAGCCAACAATTGACAGTCTCTAATGAAAAACTGTTTTTT	CASSQQLTVSNEKLFF
TRBV7-3	TRBD2	TRBJ2-2	.	TGTGCCAGCAGCCCACAAGTTAGCGGGAGCACCGGGGAGCTGTTTTTT	CASSPQVSGSTGELFF
TRBV7-9	.	TRBJ1-1	.	TGTGCCAGCAGCGCGCGTACAGGGAACACTGAAGCTTTCTTT	CASSARTGNTEAFF
TRBV18	.	TRBJ1-3	few	TGTGCCAGCTCACCAGAGTTGAGACACTCCACTGGAAACACCATATATTTT	CASSPELRHSTGNTIYF
TRBV30	.	TRBJ1-2	.	TGTGCCTGGATCGCCATGGAGGGGATTGGGGGCTACACCTTC	CAWIAMEGIGGYTF
TRBV7-2	.	TRBJ2-3	.	TGTGCCAGCAGCTCTTTTGGAAGCGGCACAGATACGCAGTATTTT	CASSSFGSGTDTQYF
TRBV30	.	TRBJ1-1	.	TGTGCCTGGAGTGTTGGGCGGGATAATGAAGCTTTCTTT	CAWSVGRDNEAFF
TRBV2	TRBD1	TRBJ1-1	.	TGTGCCAGCAGGACCGGGACAGGGGGGGGAAATACTGAAGCTTTCTTT	CASRTGTGGGNTEAFF
TRBV3-1/TRBV3-2	.	TRBJ1-4	.	TGTGCCAGCAGCCGCCTAAATAGTCCGGGGGTTTTT	CASSRLNSPGVF
TRBV4-2	.	TRBJ1-5	.	TGTGCCAGCAGCCAAGATCGGACAGAGCCCCAGCATTTT	CASSQDRTEPQHF
TRBV10-3	TRBD2	TRBJ2-5	.	TGTGCCATCAGTGCACTGGGACTAGCGACGGAAGGGAGGGAGACCCAGTACTTC	CAISALGLATEGRETQYF
TRBV10-3	.	TRBJ1-1	.	TGTGCCATCAGTGGTAGAGGGGAAGCTTTCTTT	CAISGRGEAFF
TRBV7-3	.	TRBJ2-6	.	TGTGCCAGCAGCCCTCAAGGGGTATCTGGGGCCAACGTCCTGACTTTC	CASSPQGVSGANVLTF
TRBV5-8	TRBD1	TRBJ1-2	.	TGTGCCAGCAGCTTGGCGCGGGACAGGACAACGAACTATGGCTACACCTTC	CASSLARDRTTNYGYTF
TRBV5-6	.	TRBJ1-1	.	TGTGCCAGCAGCTTAATTCGCAGGGAGGCTGAAGCTTTCTTT	CASSLIRREAEAFF
TRBV11-2	.	TRBJ2-7	.	TGTGCCAGCAGCCCCCTCGTATCCTACGAGCAGTACTTC	CASSPLVSYEQYF
TRBV18	TRBD2	TRBJ2-1	.	TGTGCCAGCTCACCACCTAGCGGGAGTAAGGATGAGCAGTTCTTC	CASSPPSGSKDEQFF
TRBV2	.	TRBJ1-2	once	TGTGCCAGCAGTGAACCCTTGGGCGGGGGTAACTATGGCTACACCTTC	CASSEPLGGGNYGYTF
TRBV9	.	TRBJ1-1	.	TGTGCCAGCAGCGTAGGGGCCATGAACACTGAAGCTTTCTTT	CASSVGAMNTEAFF